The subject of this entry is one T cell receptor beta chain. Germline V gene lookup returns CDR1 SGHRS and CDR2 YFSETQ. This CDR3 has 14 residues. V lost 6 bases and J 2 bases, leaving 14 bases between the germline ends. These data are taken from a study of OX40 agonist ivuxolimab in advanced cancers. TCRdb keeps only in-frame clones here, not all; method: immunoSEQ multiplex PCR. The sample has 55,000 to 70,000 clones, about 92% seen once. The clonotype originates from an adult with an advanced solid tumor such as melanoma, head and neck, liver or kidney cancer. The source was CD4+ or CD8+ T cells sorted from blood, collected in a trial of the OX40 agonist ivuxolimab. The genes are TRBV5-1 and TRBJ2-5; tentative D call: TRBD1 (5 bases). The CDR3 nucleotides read TGCGCCAGCAAAAATCGACAGAGTCAAGAGACCCAGTACTTC. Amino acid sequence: CASKNRQSQETQYF.